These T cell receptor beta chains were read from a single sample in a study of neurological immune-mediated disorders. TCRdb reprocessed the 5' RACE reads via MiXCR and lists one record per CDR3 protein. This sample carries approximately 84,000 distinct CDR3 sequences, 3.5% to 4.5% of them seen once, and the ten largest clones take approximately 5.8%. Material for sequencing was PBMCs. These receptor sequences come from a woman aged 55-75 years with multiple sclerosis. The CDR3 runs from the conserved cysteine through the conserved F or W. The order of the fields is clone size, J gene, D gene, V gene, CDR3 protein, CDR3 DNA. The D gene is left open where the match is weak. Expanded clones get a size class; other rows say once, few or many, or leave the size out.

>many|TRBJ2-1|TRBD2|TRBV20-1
CSANSLAGPYNEQFF
TGCAGTGCTAATTCCCTAGCGGGGCCCTACAATGAGCAGTTCTTC
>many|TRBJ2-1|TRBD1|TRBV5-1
CASSLALWTGIDEQFF
TGCGCCAGCAGCTTGGCCCTTTGGACAGGGATCGATGAGCAGTTCTTC
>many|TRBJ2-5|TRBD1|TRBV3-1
CASSPHDREETQYF
TGTGCCAGCAGCCCGCACGACAGGGAAGAGACCCAGTACTTC
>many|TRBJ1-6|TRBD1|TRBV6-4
CASSETWDRGSSPLHF
TGTGCCAGCAGTGAAACCTGGGACAGGGGCAGTTCACCCCTCCACTTT
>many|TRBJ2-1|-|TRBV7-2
CASSLFRGAGNEQFF
TGTGCCAGCAGCTTATTCCGAGGGGCGGGTAATGAGCAGTTCTTC
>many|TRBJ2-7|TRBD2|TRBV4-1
CASSMGLAGGRNEQYF
TGCGCCAGCAGCATGGGACTAGCGGGGGGGAGGAACGAGCAGTACTTC
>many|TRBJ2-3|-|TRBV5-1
CASSLGVGDTQYF
TGCGCCAGCAGCTTGGGGGTAGGAGATACGCAGTATTTT
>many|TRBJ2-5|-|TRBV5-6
CASSDGGQETQYF
TGTGCCAGCAGCGACGGGGGTCAAGAGACCCAGTACTTC
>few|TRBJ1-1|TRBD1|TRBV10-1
CASSETGGYPEAFF
TGCGCCAGCAGCGAAACAGGGGGATACCCTGAAGCTTTCTTT
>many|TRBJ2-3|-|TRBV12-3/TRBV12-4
CASSRAGTSTDTQYF
TGTGCCAGCAGTCGGGCAGGGACTAGCACAGATACGCAGTATTTT
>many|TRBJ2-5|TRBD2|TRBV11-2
CASSPLTGGLGETQYF
TGTGCCAGCAGCCCCCTTACGGGGGGGCTCGGAGAGACCCAGTACTTC
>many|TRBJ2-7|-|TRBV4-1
CASSQLQPGNIYEQYF
TGCGCCAGCAGCCAACTACAACCGGGAAACATTTACGAGCAGTACTTC
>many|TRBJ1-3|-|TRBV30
CAWKRAGNTIYF
TGTGCCTGGAAACGGGCTGGAAACACCATATATTTT
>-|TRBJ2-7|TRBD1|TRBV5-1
CASSLNPGQGANEQYF
TGCGCCAGCAGCTTGAACCCTGGACAGGGGGCGAACGAGCAGTACTTC